This T cell receptor (beta chain) is from a study of T cell responses to AZD1222 COVID-19 vaccine. Data came from immunoSEQ multiplex PCR; TCRdb stores just in-frame clones and leaves some out. This sample has around 140,000 clones, with around 90% found just once. Trimming removed 4 bases at V and 8 bases at J, with 14 bases between. The germline gives CDR1 LNHDA, CDR2 SQIVND (reference sequence). This CDR3 comprises 13 residues. The genes are TRBV19 and TRBJ1-1; no firm D call. The sample in question was peripheral blood, obtained 28 days after the second AZD1222 dose. The clonotype comes from an adult who received the AZD1222 COVID-19 vaccine. CDR3 in amino acids: CASSTKSGIEAFF. The CDR3, as DNA: TGTGCCAGTAGTACGAAATCGGGAATAGAAGCTTTCTTT.